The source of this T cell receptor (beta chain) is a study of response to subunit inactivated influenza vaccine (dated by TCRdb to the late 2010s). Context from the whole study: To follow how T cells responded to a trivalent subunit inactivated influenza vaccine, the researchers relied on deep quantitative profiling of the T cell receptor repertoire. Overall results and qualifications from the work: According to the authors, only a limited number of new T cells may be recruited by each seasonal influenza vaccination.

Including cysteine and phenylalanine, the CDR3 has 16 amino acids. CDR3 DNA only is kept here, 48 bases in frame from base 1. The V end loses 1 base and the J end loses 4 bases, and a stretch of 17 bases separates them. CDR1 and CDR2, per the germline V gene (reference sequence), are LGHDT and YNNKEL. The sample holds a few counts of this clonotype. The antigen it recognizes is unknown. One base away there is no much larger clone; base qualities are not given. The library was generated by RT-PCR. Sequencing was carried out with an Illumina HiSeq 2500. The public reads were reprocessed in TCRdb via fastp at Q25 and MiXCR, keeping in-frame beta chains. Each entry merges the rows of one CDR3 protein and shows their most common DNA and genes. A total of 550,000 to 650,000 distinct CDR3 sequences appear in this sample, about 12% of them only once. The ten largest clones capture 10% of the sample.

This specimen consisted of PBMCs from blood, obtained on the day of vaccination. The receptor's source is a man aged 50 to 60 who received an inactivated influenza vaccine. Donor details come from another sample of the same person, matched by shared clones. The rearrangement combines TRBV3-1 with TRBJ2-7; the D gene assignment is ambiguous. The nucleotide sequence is TGTGCCAGCAGCCAAGGGGCGGTCAGACTCGGGTACGAGCAGTACTTC. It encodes CASSQGAVRLGYEQYF.